These 8 T cell receptor beta chains were all obtained from the same sample, sequenced in a study of T cell responses to AZD1222 COVID-19 vaccine. Assay used: immunoSEQ multiplex PCR; TCRdb lists only in-frame clones, some missing. The sample records about 130,000 clones, 75% to 90% being singletons. The sequencing here drew on peripheral blood, taken 28 days after the second AZD1222 dose. These receptors were obtained from an adult who received the AZD1222 COVID-19 vaccine.

V is TRBV6-2 or TRBV6-3 and J is TRBJ1-5; TRBD1 aligns across 11 bases. The junction had 7 bases not matched to a gene; V was cut back by 0 bases and J by 3 bases. Germline loops: CDR1 MNHEY, CDR2 SVGEGT. The CDR3 totals 18 residues. This chain's CDR3 is CASSYSLGTGGLNQPQHF. CDR3 DNA sequence: TGTGCCAGCAGTTACTCCCTCGGGACAGGGGGACTCAATCAGCCCCAGCATTTT.

V and J are TRBV30 and TRBJ1-1; no definite D call. This CDR3 region has 14 residues. Germline CDR1 is GTSNPN and CDR2 is SVGIG (reference sequence). Trimming pared 2 bases from V and 5 bases from J, leaving 15 bases between. CDR3 sequence: CAWSKFPLGTEAFF. In nucleotides, the CDR3 is TGTGCCTGGAGTAAATTCCCCCTCGGGACTGAAGCTTTCTTT.

This chain links TRBV20-1 with TRBJ1-2; D is unclear. The CDR3 extends over 11 amino acids. Germline CDR1 DFQATT, CDR2 SNEGSKA (reference sequence). V lost 3 bases and J 8 bases, leaving 10 bases between the germline ends. For the CDR3, the DNA is TGCAGTGCTAGTAAGGGAGGCGGCTACACCTTC. It is translated as CSASKGGGYTF.

The chain carries TRBV7-8 and TRBJ1-3, with TRBD1 as a possible D gene (5 bases). V lost 1 base and J lost 0, with 10 bases in between. This CDR3 is 16 amino acids long. Germline CDR1 is SGHVS and CDR2 is FQNEAQ. The CDR3 region has the DNA TGTGCCAGCAGCTTAGGCAGGGACCTCTCTGGAAACACCATATATTTT. This sequence encodes CASSLGRDLSGNTIYF.

This chain uses TRBV9 with TRBJ1-4, with no clear D. CDR1 SGDLS and CDR2 YYNGEE come from the germline V gene. Trimming stripped 0 bases from V and 5 bases from J, with 8 bases between. The length of the CDR3 is 14 residues. CDR3: CASSVGGGNEKLFF. CDR3 nucleotides: TGTGCCAGCAGCGTAGGCGGTGGGAATGAAAAACTGTTTTTT.

The chain carries TRBV28 and TRBJ2-6; D is uncertain. Germline V gene sequence: CDR1 MDHEN, CDR2 SYDVKM. Trimming shortened V by 2 bases and J by 2 bases, and 7 bases separated the two germline ends. The CDR3 runs to 15 residues. The CDR3 coding sequence is TGTGCCAGCAGTTTAATCCAGACTGGGGCCAACGTCCTGACTTTC. Protein sequence: CASSLIQTGANVLTF.

CDR3 sequence: CASSVGSSGNTIYF. CDR3 DNA: TGTGCCAGCAGCGTAGGCAGCTCTGGAAACACCATATATTTT. The rearrangement links TRBV9 to TRBJ1-3, with D uncertain. The germline V gene encodes CDR1 SGDLS and CDR2 YYNGEE. This CDR3 is built from 14 residues. The V and J ends lost 0 bases and 0 bases respectively, with 4 bases between them.

The chain links TRBV11-2 to TRBJ2-1; D is tentatively TRBD1 or TRBD2 (6 bases each). The germline V and J ends were trimmed by 5 bases and 4 bases, with 27 bases remaining between them. The CDR3 has 19 residues. Germline CDR1 reads SGHAT; CDR2 reads FQNNGV. The CDR3 nucleotides read TGTGCCAGCAGCCAAAGGTTCGTCTTGGGGGGCCCAAATTACAATGAGCAGTTCTTC. Its protein is CASSQRFVLGGPNYNEQFF.